The rows below give T cell receptor beta chains drawn from one sample of a study of blood T cells in healthy people across ages. TCRdb fed the 5' RACE reads into MiXCR, producing one record per CDR3 protein. The sample carries roughly 1,000,000 distinct CDR3 sequences, almost 25% recorded once. This sample also belongs to another study, concerning T cells of mothers and their children.

Source material: blood. These receptors all stem from a girl aged 2 to 9 in good health. CDR3s include the opening cysteine and the closing phenylalanine or tryptophan. The D gene is left open where the match is weak. Only part of the rows carry a size: once, few, many, or a class if the clone is expanded.

TRBJ2-1	17	TRBV5-6	TRBD2	few	CASSLGLLAETYNEQFF	TGTGCCAGCAGCCTAGGACTGCTAGCGGAGACCTACAATGAGCAGTTCTTC
TRBJ1-2	14	TRBV12-5	NA	NA	CASGLPVGGNGYTF	TGTGCTAGTGGTTTGCCCGTGGGGGGCAATGGCTACACCTTC
TRBJ2-4	14	TRBV5-4	NA	few	CASSLEVVSDIQYF	TGTGCCAGCAGCTTGGAGGTAGTCTCGGACATTCAGTACTTC
TRBJ1-2	14	TRBV6-2/TRBV6-3	NA	few	CASSTPQGNYGYTF	TGTGCCAGCAGTACCCCGCAGGGAAACTATGGCTACACCTTC
TRBJ1-5	19	TRBV12-3/TRBV12-4	TRBD1	few	CASSFVVAQGVGGNQPQHF	TGTGCCAGCAGTTTTGTCGTCGCACAGGGGGTAGGCGGCAATCAGCCCCAGCATTTT
TRBJ2-5	19	TRBV3-1	NA	NA	CASSQEIIASEHQQETQYF	TGTGCCAGCAGCCAAGAAATTATAGCTAGCGAGCATCAACAAGAGACCCAGTACTTC
TRBJ2-7	15	TRBV5-1	TRBD2	once	CASSYDAGGQGEQYF	TGCGCCAGCAGCTATGACGCGGGGGGCCAGGGCGAGCAGTACTTC
TRBJ2-5	13	TRBV9	NA	many	CASRDPVGETQYF	TGTGCCAGCAGGGATCCGGTTGGTGAGACCCAGTACTTC
TRBJ1-4	11	TRBV6-2/TRBV6-3	NA	many	CASSSYEKLFF	TGTGCCAGCAGTTCTTATGAAAAACTGTTTTTT
TRBJ1-1	14	TRBV5-1	TRBD1	NA	CASSLGQVIREAFF	TGCGCCAGCAGCCTGGGACAGGTGATCCGTGAAGCTTTCTTT
TRBJ1-4	18	TRBV20-1	TRBD1	few	CSASLEDRVFPTNEKLFF	TGCAGTGCTAGTCTTGAGGACAGGGTTTTTCCAACTAATGAAAAACTGTTTTTT
TRBJ2-2	13	TRBV27	NA	many	CASSLAGPGELFF	TGTGCCAGCAGTTTAGCGGGGCCCGGGGAGCTGTTTTTT
TRBJ2-5	14	TRBV2	NA	few	CASSEAGGGETQYF	TGTGCCAGCAGTGAAGCGGGAGGGGGAGAGACCCAGTACTTC
TRBJ2-3	17	TRBV4-1	NA	few	CASSQDLGVASTDTQYF	TGCGCCAGCAGCCAAGATCTCGGGGTAGCTAGCACAGATACGCAGTATTTT
TRBJ1-2	16	TRBV7-9	NA	NA	CASSPLGGGVAYGYTF	TGTGCCAGCAGCCCCCTTGGGGGAGGCGTTGCCTATGGCTACACCTTC
TRBJ1-6	13	TRBV25-1	NA	once	CASSPKSNSPLHF	TGTGCCAGCAGTCCAAAAAGCAATTCACCCCTCCACTTT
TRBJ2-7	13	TRBV5-1	NA	few	CASRAGSNYEQYF	TGCGCCAGCAGGGCTGGGAGTAACTACGAGCAGTACTTC
TRBJ2-2	14	TRBV11-3	NA	few	CASSLTPSTGELFF	TGTGCCAGCAGCTTAACCCCAAGCACCGGGGAGCTGTTTTTT
TRBJ2-1	17	TRBV4-2	TRBD2	few	CASSQGLAGDLTDEQFF	TGTGCCAGCAGCCAAGGATTAGCGGGAGACCTGACGGATGAGCAGTTCTTC
TRBJ2-4	15	TRBV5-6	NA	once	CASSLRQLAKNIQYF	TGTGCCAGCAGCTTGAGGCAGTTAGCCAAAAACATTCAGTACTTC
TRBJ1-2	14	TRBV5-8	NA	NA	CASSLASQGNGYTF	TGTGCCAGCAGCTTGGCCTCACAGGGTAATGGCTACACCTTC
TRBJ2-7	17	TRBV12-3/TRBV12-4	TRBD2	NA	CASSPGTSGPTSYEQYF	TGTGCCAGCAGTCCAGGGACTAGCGGGCCCACCTCCTACGAGCAGTACTTC
TRBJ2-4	16	TRBV9	TRBD2	NA	CASSVAPGGAKNIQYF	TGTGCCAGCAGCGTGGCCCCGGGGGGAGCCAAAAACATTCAGTACTTC
TRBJ2-5	11	TRBV2	NA	NA	CATGGGVTQYF	TGTGCCACCGGGGGTGGAGTGACCCAGTACTTC
TRBJ2-7	14	TRBV7-7	NA	NA	CASSSSPASYEQYF	TGTGCTAGCAGCTCAAGCCCGGCTAGCTACGAGCAGTACTTC
TRBJ2-1	16	TRBV6-5	TRBD1	NA	CASSTRTGDVIDEQFF	TGTGCCAGCAGTACCCGGACAGGGGATGTGATCGATGAGCAGTTCTTC
TRBJ2-1	16	TRBV19	NA	NA	CASSTFDSSSYNEQFF	TGTGCCAGTAGTACGTTTGACAGCTCCTCCTACAATGAGCAGTTCTTC
TRBJ2-7	15	TRBV5-5	TRBD2	few	CASSPATSGLYEQYF	TGTGCCAGCAGCCCTGCAACTAGCGGTTTGTACGAGCAGTACTTC